The 21 T cell receptor beta chains listed next were all sequenced from one sample in a study of T-cell memory formation after mild COVID-19. TCRdb reanalysed the 5' RACE reads using MiXCR and keeps one entry per CDR3 protein. The sample shows about 170,000 distinct CDR3 sequences, under 15% of them seen only once. Material for sequencing was PBMCs or a T cell subset sorted from them (not recorded which). All receptors come from a man younger than 35 who had mild COVID-19 (a few samples of this study predate the infection). Cell type and time point are not known.

This clonotype has more than one count but fewer than ten. This chain links TRBV29-1 with TRBJ1-2; 10 bases map to TRBD1. The CDR3 is 14 residues long. The germline CDR1 and CDR2 sequences are SQVTM and ANQGSEA. With 4 bases clipped from V and 4 bases from J, the junction kept 6 bases outside the gene matches. The CDR3 is CSVGTGGIFYGYTF. CDR3 bases: TGCAGCGTTGGGACAGGGGGAATCTTCTATGGCTACACCTTC.

The chain employs TRBV7-9 and TRBJ1-1, with 9 bases aligning to TRBD1. CDR3 length: 14 amino acids. Germline assignment: CDR1 SEHNR and CDR2 FQNEAQ (reference sequence). The V and J ends lost 1 base and 3 bases, in that order; junction bases with no gene match: 0. The CDR3 loop is CASSLGTGDTEAFF. In DNA, the CDR3 is TGTGCCAGCAGCTTAGGGACAGGGGACACTGAAGCTTTCTTT. Combining the CDR3 with reference TRBV7-9 and TRBJ1-1 gives the whole variable domain DTGVSQNPRHKITKRGQNVTFRCDPISEHNRLYWYRQTLGQGPEFLTYFQNEAQLEKSRLLSDRFSAERPKGSFSTLEIQRTEQGDSAMYLCASSLGTGDTEAFFGQGTRLTVV.

J is TRBJ2-5 and V is TRBV9; possibly TRBD1 for D (6 bases). Germline V gene data show CDR1 as SGDLS and CDR2 as YYNGEE. The CDR3 covers 15 residues. V was trimmed by 4 bases and J by 2 bases, leaving 15 bases between them. Written as DNA, the CDR3 is TGTGCCAGCAGCCTAGTCGGGACATCACAAGAGACCCAGTACTTC. This translates into CASSLVGTSQETQYF.

This clonotype has just a few counts. The chain couples TRBV7-2 to TRBJ2-7; no clear D. V was pared by 5 bases and J by 7 bases, with 15 bases between. Per the germline V gene, CDR1 is SGHTA and CDR2 is FQGNSA. This CDR3 spans 13 amino acids. In nucleotides, the CDR3 is TGTGCCAGCAGCCGGGTGACTGCGCGGGAGCAGTACTTC. This codes for CASSRVTAREQYF. Together with reference TRBV7-2 and TRBJ2-7, the CDR3 gives the full variable domain: GAGVSQSPSNKVTEKGKDVELRCDPISGHTALYWYRQSLGQGLEFLIYFQGNSAPDKSGLPSDRFSAERTGGSVSTLTIQRTQQEDSAVYLCASSRVTAREQYFGPGTRLTVT.

There are a few counts of this clonotype. The rearrangement uses TRBV10-3 and TRBJ2-5; TRBD1 might be the D (6 bases). CDR1 ENHRY and CDR2 SYGVKD come from the germline V gene. V lost 6 bases and J 5 bases, leaving 13 bases between the germline ends. This CDR3 has 13 residues. The CDR3 is CAISGQQWETQYF. The CDR3 DNA is TGTGCCATCAGCGGACAGCAATGGGAGACCCAGTACTTC.

At least ten counts were recorded for this clonotype. This chain joins TRBV4-3 and TRBJ2-1, with 8 bases lining up with TRBD1. The ends lost 3 bases at V and 6 bases at J; junction bases unmatched: 7. The V gene's germline CDR1 is LGHNA and CDR2 YSLEER. This CDR3 contains 15 residues. Here the CDR3 DNA reads TGCGCCAGCAGCCAGGTCGGTACAGGGGGCAATGAGCAGTTCTTC. Protein product: CASSQVGTGGNEQFF.

This clonotype appeared a few times. J is TRBJ1-1 and V is TRBV5-4; TRBD1 might be the D (6 bases). The CDR3 is made up of 16 amino acids. V lost 0 bases, J lost 0 bases, and 12 bases lay in between. From germline, CDR1 is SGHNT and CDR2 YYREEE (reference sequence). The CDR3 DNA reads TGTGCCAGCAGCTTGGATTTTACAGGGATGAACACTGAAGCTTTCTTT. Its translation is CASSLDFTGMNTEAFF.

This clonotype was counted a few times. The V gene is TRBV20-1, the J gene TRBJ2-5; TRBD1 aligns across 8 bases. Looked up from germline, CDR1 is DFQATT and CDR2 is SNEGSKA (reference sequence). The CDR3 consists of 13 residues. V was pared by 5 bases and J by 5 bases, with 7 bases of the junction left unmatched. The CDR3, as DNA: TGCAGTGCTGGGGCAGGGGGCAAGGAGACCCAGTACTTC. Protein product: CSAGAGGKETQYF.

This clonotype occurred a few times. V usage is TRBV28 and J usage is TRBJ1-2; D remains ambiguous. Germline V lookup: CDR1 MDHEN, CDR2 SYDVKM. This CDR3 is built from 10 residues. Trimming shortened V by 6 bases and J by 4 bases, and 3 bases separated the two germline ends. The CDR3 region has the DNA TGTGCCAGCAGGGCCTATGGCTACACCTTC. This translates into CASRAYGYTF.

The rearrangement uses TRBV6-2 or TRBV6-3 and TRBJ1-5; D perhaps matches TRBD1 (5 bases). The CDR3 has 15 residues. Trimming left V 6 bases short and J 3 bases short, with 15 bases between. Germline V CDR1 and CDR2: MNHEY, SVGEGT. Here the CDR3 DNA reads TGTGCCAGCAGCGCGACTCGGGGCCTCAATCAGCCCCAGCATTTT. This encodes CASSATRGLNQPQHF.

The table lists this clonotype with a few counts. The gene calls are TRBV7-2 and TRBJ2-1, with a tentative D call TRBD1 (6 bases). CDR1 is SGHTA and CDR2 is FQGNSA in the germline V gene. V was pared by 3 bases and J by 5 bases, with 14 bases between. This CDR3 contains 15 residues. CDR3 in amino acids: CASSFLGTINNEQFF. The CDR3 coding sequence is TGTGCCAGCAGCTTCCTTGGGACAATCAACAATGAGCAGTTCTTC.

This clonotype was detected a few times. V and J are TRBV12-5 and TRBJ1-1, with no clear D. The germline CDR1 and CDR2 sequences are LGHNT and FRNRAP. This CDR3 is built from 14 residues. Between the trimmed V and J ends, which lost 5 bases and 1 base, there was a span of 11 bases. The CDR3 DNA is TGTGCTAGTGGTCTCCAACCAGGGAACACTGAAGCTTTCTTT. Translating gives CASGLQPGNTEAFF.

The J gene is TRBJ1-1, the V gene TRBV6-2 or TRBV6-3; TRBD1 might be the D (5 bases). The V and J ends lost 5 bases and 5 bases respectively, with 15 bases between them. The CDR3 loop spans 14 amino acids. The germline V gene encodes CDR1 MNHEY and CDR2 SVGEGT. CDR3 nucleotides: TGTGCCAGCAGTCCATACAGGAGGAGGACTGAAGCTTTCTTT. As protein: CASSPYRRRTEAFF.

The V gene is TRBV10-3, the J gene TRBJ2-5, with a possible D match to TRBD1 (5 bases). Deletions cut 7 bases from V and 3 bases from J, with 12 bases between. This CDR3 comprises 13 residues. Germline-derived CDR1 and CDR2 are ENHRY and SYGVKD. CDR3 nucleotides: TGTGCCATCACGAAAGACAGAGAAGAGACCCAGTACTTC. Amino acid sequence: CAITKDREETQYF.

The chain is built from TRBV18 and TRBJ2-1; TRBD1 is a possible D gene (6 bases). Germline V gene data show CDR1 as KGHSH and CDR2 as LQKENI. Trimming shortened V by 1 base and J by 8 bases, and 9 bases separated the two germline ends. CDR3 length: 13 residues. CDR3: CASSPREGDEQFF. The CDR3 bases are TGTGCCAGCTCACCACGCGAGGGGGATGAGCAGTTCTTC.

This clonotype occurred a few times. The genes are TRBV7-9 and TRBJ1-1; 7 positions match TRBD1. V lost 7 bases, J lost 4 bases, and 12 bases stayed unmatched. Germline V lookup: CDR1 SEHNR, CDR2 FQNEAQ (reference sequence). The CDR3 has 15 residues. The DNA of the CDR3 is TGTGCCAGCATTTCCCAGGGGGGGCTGGGCACTGAAGCTTTCTTT. Its protein product is CASISQGGLGTEAFF. Using reference TRBV7-9 and TRBJ1-1 for the parts outside the CDR3, the full variable domain is DTGVSQNPRHKITKRGQNVTFRCDPISEHNRLYWYRQTLGQGPEFLTYFQNEAQLEKSRLLSDRFSAERPKGSFSTLEIQRTEQGDSAMYLCASISQGGLGTEAFFGQGTRLTVV.

Written as DNA, the CDR3 is TGCAGCGTCTCAGACAGAGGGAATCAGCCCCAGCATTTT. Translated, it gives CSVSDRGNQPQHF. V and J are TRBV29-1 and TRBJ1-5; D possibly corresponds to TRBD1 (5 bases). The CDR3 has 13 amino acids. Germline values: CDR1 SQVTM, CDR2 ANQGSEA. Trimming left V 6 bases short and J 4 bases short, with 13 bases between.

The rearrangement joins TRBV7-9 to TRBJ2-2; possible D gene TRBD1, 5 bases. Germline CDR1 is SEHNR and CDR2 is FQNEAQ (reference sequence). Between the trimmed V and J ends, which lost 5 bases and 0 bases, there was a span of 13 bases. The CDR3 contains 16 residues. As DNA, the CDR3 is TGTGCCAGCAGCCCGCCAGGACATCCGAACACCGGGGAGCTGTTTTTT. Translation gives CASSPPGHPNTGELFF.

The chain is built from TRBV6-5 and TRBJ1-1; D unresolved. V dropped 6 bases and J dropped 7 bases, with 9 bases sitting between them. CDR1 is MNHEY, CDR2 SVGAGI, per germline. This CDR3 spans 11 amino acids. CDR3 in DNA: TGTGCCAGCAGCAAGGAGGGTGAAGCTTTCTTT. Translating it yields CASSKEGEAFF.

The rearrangement uses TRBV28 and TRBJ1-5, with a tentative D call TRBD1 (5 bases). Per germline, CDR1 MDHEN and CDR2 SYDVKM. V was shortened by 3 bases and J by 5 bases, with 14 bases between the two germline ends. The CDR3 is 15 residues long. CDR3 coding DNA: TGTGCCAGCAGTTTGTCCCAGGGAAGGCATCAGCCCCAGCATTTT. It yields the protein CASSLSQGRHQPQHF. The full variable domain, its missing parts supplied by reference TRBV28 and TRBJ1-5, is DVKVTQSSRYLVKRTGEKVFLECVQDMDHENMFWYRQDPGLGLRLIYFSYDVKMKEKGDIPEGYSVSREKKERFSLILESASTNQTSMYLCASSLSQGRHQPQHFGDGTRLSIL.

This clonotype was counted between two and nine times. The chain is built from TRBV5-1 and TRBJ2-7; perhaps TRBD1 as D (6 bases). The CDR3 has 13 amino acids. The V gene's germline CDR1 is SGHRS and CDR2 YFSETQ. Deletions cut 3 bases from V and 6 bases from J, with 13 bases between. The CDR3 DNA is TGCGCCAGCAGCTCGAGACAGGTCTCCGAGCAGTACTTC. It is translated as CASSSRQVSEQYF.